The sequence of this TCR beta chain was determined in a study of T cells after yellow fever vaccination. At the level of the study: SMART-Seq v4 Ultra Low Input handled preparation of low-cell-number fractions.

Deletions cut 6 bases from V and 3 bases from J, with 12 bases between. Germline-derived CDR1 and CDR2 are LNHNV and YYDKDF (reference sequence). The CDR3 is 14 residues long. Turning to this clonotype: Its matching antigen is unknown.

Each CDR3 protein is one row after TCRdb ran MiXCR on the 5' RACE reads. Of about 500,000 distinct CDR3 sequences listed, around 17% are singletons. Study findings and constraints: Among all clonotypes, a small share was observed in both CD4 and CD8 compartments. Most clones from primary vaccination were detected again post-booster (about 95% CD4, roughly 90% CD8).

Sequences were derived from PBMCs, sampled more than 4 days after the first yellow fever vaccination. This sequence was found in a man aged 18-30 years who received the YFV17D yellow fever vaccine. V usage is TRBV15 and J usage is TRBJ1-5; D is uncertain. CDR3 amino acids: CATRPGIFNQPQHF. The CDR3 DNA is TGTGCCACCAGACCCGGGATCTTCAATCAGCCCCAGCATTTT.